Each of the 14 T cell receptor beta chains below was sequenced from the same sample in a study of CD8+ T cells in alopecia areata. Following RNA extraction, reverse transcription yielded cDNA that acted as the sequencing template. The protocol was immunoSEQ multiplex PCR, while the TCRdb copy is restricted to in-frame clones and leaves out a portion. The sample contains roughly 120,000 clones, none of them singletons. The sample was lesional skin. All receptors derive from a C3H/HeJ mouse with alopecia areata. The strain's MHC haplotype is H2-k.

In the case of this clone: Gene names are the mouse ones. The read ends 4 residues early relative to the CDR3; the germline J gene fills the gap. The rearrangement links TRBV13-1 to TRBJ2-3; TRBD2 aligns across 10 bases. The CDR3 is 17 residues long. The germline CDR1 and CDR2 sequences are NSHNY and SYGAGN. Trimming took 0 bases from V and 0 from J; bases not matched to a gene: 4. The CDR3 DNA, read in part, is TGTGCCAGCAGTGATGGAGACTGGGGGGCTAGTGCAGAA. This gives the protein CASSDGDWGASAE. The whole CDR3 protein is CASSDGDWGASAETLYF.

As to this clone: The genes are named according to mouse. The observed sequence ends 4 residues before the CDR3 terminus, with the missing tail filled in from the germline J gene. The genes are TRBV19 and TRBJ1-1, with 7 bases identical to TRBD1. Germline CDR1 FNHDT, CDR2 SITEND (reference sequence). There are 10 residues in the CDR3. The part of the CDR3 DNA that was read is TGTGCCAGCGGGACAGAA. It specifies CASGTE. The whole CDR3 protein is CASGTEEVFF.

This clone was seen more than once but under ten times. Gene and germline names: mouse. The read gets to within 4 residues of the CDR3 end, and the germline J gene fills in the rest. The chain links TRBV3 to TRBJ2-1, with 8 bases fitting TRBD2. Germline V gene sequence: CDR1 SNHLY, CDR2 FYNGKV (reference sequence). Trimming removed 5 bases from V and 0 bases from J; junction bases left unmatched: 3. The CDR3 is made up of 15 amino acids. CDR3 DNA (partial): TGTGCCAGCAGCCCGGACTGGGCTAACTATGCT. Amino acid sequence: CASSPDWANYA. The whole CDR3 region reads CASSPDWANYAEQFF.

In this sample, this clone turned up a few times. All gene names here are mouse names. The sequenced CDR3 bases are TGTGCCAGCAGTGATGAGGGGGGCTCTGCCAACGAA. This codes for CASSDEGGSANE. Given in full, the CDR3 is CASSDEGGSANERLFF. The chain joins TRBV13-3 to TRBJ1-4; TRBD1 might be the D (6 bases). The read terminates 4 residues before the CDR3 end, so the remaining end is supplied by the germline J gene. The CDR3 is 16 residues long. Trimming cost V 0 bases and J 3 bases, with 12 bases left between them. Germline-derived CDR1 and CDR2 are NNHDY and SYVADS.

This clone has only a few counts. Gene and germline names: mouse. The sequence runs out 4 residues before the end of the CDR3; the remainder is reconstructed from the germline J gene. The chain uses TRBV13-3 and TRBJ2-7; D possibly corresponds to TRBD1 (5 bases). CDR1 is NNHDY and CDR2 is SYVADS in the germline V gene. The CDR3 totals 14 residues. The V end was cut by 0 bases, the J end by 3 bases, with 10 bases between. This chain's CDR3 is CASSDAAQVYEQYF. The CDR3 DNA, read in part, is TGTGCCAGCAGTGATGCCGCACAGGTCTAT.

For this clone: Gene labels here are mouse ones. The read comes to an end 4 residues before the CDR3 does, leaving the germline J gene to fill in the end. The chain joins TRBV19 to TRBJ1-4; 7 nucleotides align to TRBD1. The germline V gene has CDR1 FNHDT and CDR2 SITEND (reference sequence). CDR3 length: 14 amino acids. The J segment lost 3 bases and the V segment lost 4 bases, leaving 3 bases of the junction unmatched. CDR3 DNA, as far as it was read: TGTGCCAGCAGTCCAGGGACAGCCAACGAA. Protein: CASSPGTANE. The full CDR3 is CASSPGTANERLFF.

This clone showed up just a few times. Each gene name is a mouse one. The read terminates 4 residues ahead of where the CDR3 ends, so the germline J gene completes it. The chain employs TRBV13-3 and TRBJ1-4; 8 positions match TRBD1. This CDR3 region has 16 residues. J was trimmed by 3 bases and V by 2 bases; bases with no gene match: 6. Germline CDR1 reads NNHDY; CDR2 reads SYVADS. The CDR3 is CASSEGRGQANERLFF. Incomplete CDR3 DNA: TGTGCCAGCAGTGAGGGCAGGGGGCAGGCCAACGAA.

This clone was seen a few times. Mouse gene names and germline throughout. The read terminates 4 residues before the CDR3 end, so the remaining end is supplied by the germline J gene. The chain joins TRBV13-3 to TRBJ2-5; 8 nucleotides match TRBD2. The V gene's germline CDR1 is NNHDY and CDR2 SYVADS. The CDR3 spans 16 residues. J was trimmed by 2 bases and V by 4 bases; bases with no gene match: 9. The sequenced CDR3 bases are TGTGCCAGCAGTCCCGGAGCTGGGGGGAGCCAAGAC. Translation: CASSPGAGGSQD. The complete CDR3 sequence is CASSPGAGGSQDTQYF.

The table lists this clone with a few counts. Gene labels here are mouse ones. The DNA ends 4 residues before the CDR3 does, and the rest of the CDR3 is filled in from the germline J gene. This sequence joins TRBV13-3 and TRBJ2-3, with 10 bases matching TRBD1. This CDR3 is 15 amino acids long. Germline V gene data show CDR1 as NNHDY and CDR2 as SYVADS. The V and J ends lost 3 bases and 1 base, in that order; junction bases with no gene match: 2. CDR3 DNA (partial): TGTGCCAGCAGTGGACAGGGGGCGCGTGCAGAA. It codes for CASSGQGARAE. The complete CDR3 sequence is CASSGQGARAETLYF.

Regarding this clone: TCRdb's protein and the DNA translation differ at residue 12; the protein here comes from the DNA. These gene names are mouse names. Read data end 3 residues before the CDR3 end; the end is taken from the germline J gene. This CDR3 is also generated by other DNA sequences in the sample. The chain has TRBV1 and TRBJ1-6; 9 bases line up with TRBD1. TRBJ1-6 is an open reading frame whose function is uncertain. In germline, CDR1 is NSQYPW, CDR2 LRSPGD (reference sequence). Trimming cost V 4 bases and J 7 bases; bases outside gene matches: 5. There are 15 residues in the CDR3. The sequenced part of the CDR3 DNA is TGCACCTGCAGTGGGACAGGGGTAGGGAATTCGCCC. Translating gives CTCSGTGVGNSP. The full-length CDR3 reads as CTCSGTGVGNSPLYF.

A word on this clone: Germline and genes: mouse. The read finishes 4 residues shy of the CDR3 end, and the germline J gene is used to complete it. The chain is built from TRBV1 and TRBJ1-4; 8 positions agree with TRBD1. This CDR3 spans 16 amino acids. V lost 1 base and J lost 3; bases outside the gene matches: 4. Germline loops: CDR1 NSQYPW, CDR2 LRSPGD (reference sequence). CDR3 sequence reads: CTCSAVRDRPNERLFF. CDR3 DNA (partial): TGCACCTGCAGTGCAGTCCGGGACAGGCCCAACGAA.

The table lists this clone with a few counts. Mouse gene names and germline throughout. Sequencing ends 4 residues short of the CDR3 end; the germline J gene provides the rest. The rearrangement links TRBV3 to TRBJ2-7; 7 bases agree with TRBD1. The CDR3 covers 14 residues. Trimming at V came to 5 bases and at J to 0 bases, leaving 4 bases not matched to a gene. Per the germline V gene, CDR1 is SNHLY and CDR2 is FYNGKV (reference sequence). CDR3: CASSLGQVSYEQYF. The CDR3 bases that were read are TGTGCCAGCAGCCTCGGACAGGTCTCCTAT.

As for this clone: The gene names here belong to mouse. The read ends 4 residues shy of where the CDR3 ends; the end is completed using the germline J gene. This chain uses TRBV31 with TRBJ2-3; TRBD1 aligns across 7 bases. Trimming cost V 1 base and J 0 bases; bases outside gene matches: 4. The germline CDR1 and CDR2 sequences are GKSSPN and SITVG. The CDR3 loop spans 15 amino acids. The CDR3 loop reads CAWSQQGPSAETLYF. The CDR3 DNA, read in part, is TGTGCCTGGAGTCAACAGGGGCCTAGTGCAGAA. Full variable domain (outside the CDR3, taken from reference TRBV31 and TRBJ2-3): AQTIHQWPVAEIKAVGSPLSLGCTIKGKSSPNLYWYWQATGGTLQQLFYSITVGQVESVVQLNLSASRPKDDQFILSTEKLLLSHSGFYLCAWSQQGPSAETLYFGSGTRLTVL.

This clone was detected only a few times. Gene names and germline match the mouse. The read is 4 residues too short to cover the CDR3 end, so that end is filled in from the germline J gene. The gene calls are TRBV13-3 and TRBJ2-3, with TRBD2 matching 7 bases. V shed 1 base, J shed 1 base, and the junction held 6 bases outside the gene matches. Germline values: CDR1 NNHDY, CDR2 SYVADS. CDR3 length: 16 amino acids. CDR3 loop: CASSDHDGGGAETLYF. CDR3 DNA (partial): TGTGCCAGCAGTGATCATGACGGGGGGGGTGCAGAA.